The text below deals with one T cell receptor beta chain. Its antigen is unidentified. The entry originates in a study of PD-1 blockade in classical Hodgkin lymphoma. Regarding the study as a whole: Although disease activity or prior therapy may be involved, causes of the repertoire differences remain undefined.

The repertoire was sequenced with immunoSEQ multiplex PCR; TCRdb's copy has only in-frame clones and lacks some. The table lists around 66,000 clones, 75% to 90% of them singletons. The germline V and J ends were trimmed by 8 bases and 4 bases, with 15 bases remaining between them. CDR1 is SGHVS and CDR2 is FQNEAQ in the germline V gene. The CDR3 has 13 residues. Following autologous stem cell transplantation, relapse occurred in every patient, and exposure to brentuximab vedotin varied. Classifying best responses yielded complete response, partial response or progressive disease. This sample comprised peripheral blood mononuclear cells (PBMCs), obtained at baseline. The receptor's source is a human donor with classical Hodgkin lymphoma. V gene TRBV7-8 combines with J gene TRBJ2-7; D unresolved. The CDR3 DNA follows: TGTGCCAGCTTCGGTGGACCGACATACGAGCAGTACTTC. As protein: CASFGGPTYEQYF.